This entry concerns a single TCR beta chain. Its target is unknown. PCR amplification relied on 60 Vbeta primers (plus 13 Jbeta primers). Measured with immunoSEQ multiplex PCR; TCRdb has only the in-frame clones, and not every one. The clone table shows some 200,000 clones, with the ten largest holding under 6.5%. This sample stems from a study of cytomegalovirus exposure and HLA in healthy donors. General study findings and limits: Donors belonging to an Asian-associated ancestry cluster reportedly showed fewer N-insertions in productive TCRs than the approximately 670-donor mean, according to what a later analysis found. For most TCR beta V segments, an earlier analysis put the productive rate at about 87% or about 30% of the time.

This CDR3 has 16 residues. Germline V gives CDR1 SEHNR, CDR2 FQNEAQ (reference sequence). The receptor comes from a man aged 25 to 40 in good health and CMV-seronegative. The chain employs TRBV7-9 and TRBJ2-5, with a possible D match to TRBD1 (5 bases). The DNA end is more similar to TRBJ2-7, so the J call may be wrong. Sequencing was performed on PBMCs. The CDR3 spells CASSSGRGRSSYEQYF. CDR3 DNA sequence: TGTGCCAGCAGCTCAGGAAGGGGCAGGTCGTCCTACGAGCAGTACTTC.